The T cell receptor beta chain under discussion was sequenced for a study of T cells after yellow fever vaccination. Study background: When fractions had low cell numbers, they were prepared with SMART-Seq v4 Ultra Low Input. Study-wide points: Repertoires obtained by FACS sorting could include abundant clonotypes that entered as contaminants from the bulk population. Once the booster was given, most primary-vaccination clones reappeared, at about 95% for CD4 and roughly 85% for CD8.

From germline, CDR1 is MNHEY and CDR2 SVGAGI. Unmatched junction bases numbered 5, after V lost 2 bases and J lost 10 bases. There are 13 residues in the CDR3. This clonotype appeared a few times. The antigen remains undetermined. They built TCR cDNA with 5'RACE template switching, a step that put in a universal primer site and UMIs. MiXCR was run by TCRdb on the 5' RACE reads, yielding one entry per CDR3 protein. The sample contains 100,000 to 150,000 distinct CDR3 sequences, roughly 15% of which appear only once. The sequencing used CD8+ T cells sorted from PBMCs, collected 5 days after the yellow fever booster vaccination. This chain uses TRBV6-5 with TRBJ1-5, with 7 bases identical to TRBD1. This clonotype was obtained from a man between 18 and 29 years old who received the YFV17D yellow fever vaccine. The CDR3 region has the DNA TGTGCCAGCAGTTACCGGACAGGTGTTCCCCAGCATTTT. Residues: CASSYRTGVPQHF.